The present entry profiles one T cell receptor (beta chain) with its context. Its target is unknown. Libraries were prepared by immunoSEQ multiplex PCR; TCRdb keeps only in-frame clonotypes and omits some of them. This sample has around 40,000 clones, with 84% found just once. Documented time point: week 11, during vaccination. Every vaccination contained 300 ug of the mutant IDH1 20-mer peptide and was paired with topical imiquimod. The source of the sample is a study of a mutant IDH1 vaccine in newly diagnosed glioma. Study background: There were eight vaccinations for patients, given in weeks 1, 3, 5, 7, 11, 15, 19 and 23. Those enrolled had earlier been treated with radiotherapy, temozolomide, or both, mostly both.

This CDR3 has 14 amino acids. CDR1 is MDHEN, CDR2 SYDVKM, per germline. V lost 4 bases and J 3 bases, leaving 12 bases between the germline ends. Study-wide findings and caveats: Patients mounted vaccine-induced immune responses in 93.3% of cases.

The chain uses TRBV28 and TRBJ1-1; D ambiguous. Source: PBMCs, taken from a glioma patient whose treatment included an IDH1 peptide vaccine. The source of this sequence is a man in his forties with glioma. CDR3 protein: CASSSIGRYTEAFF. The CDR3 DNA is TGTGCCAGCAGTTCTATAGGCAGGTACACTGAAGCTTTCTTT.